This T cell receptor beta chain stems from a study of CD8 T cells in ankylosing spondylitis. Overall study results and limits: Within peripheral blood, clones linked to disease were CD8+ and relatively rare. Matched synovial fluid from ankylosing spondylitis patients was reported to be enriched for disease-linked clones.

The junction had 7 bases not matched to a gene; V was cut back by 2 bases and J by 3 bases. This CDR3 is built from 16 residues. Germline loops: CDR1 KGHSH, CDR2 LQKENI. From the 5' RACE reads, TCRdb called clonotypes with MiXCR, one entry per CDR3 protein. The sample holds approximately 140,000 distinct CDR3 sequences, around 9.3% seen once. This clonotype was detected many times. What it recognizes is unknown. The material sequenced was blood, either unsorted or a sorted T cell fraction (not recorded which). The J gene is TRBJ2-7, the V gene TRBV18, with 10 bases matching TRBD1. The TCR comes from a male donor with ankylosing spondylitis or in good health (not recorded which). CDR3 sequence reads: CASSPTGTGANYEQYF. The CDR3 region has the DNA TGTGCCAGCTCACCAACCGGGACAGGGGCGAACTACGAGCAGTACTTC.